This paragraph covers one T cell receptor (beta chain) sequence. Its antigen remains unidentified. Within one base of it there is no much larger clone, and no base qualities were kept. For this chain, trimming is 0 bases at the V end and 6 bases at the J end, and the number of junction bases without a gene match is 9. Taken from cysteine to phenylalanine, the CDR3 has 17 residues. CDR3 DNA only is kept here, 51 bases in frame from base 1. CDR1 and CDR2, per the germline V gene, are MGHRA and YSYEKL. TCRbeta CDR3 regions were amplified from genomic DNA by means of the immunoSEQ Assay, a bias-controlled multiplex PCR. Under the source paper's analysis protocol: Nucleated cell counts per sample were estimated from amplification of reference gene primers within the assay. To quantify the absolute abundance of each unique TCRbeta CDR3 rearrangement, sequence reads were collapsed and filtered. For each sample, productive Simpson clonality was calculated as the square root of Simpson's diversity index across productive rearrangements. Sourced from immuneACCESS, this table was stored by TCRdb with only in-frame sequences that have V and J called. A share of the clones is absent; for the studies checked, an unresolved V gene accounts for under half, and the remainder has no known explanation. V and J calls and clone size are copied from that table; D and trimming were computed from the DNA. A total of 250,000 to 300,000 clones appear in this sample, under 90% of them only once. Roughly 0.92% of the sample belongs to the ten largest clones.

Another Seattle source contributed samples from volunteer blood donors who had recovered from COVID-19. Each collaborating institution followed its own protocols to collect whole blood in K2EDTA tubes. For TCRbeta analysis, collaborators shipped samples as frozen whole blood, isolated PBMCs, or DNA extracted from either of those sample types. The data belong to a study of blood T cell repertoires in COVID-19 (dated by TCRdb to 2018 to 2020). With respect to the entire study: Samples covering the acute and convalescent phases of COVID-19 were provided by collaborators in the United States, Italy and Spain. The material from the prospective study consisted of cDNA or gDNA derived from T cells, B-cell-depleted T cells, or PBMCs. The dataset comprised deeply sampled blood TCRbeta repertoires from subjects exposed to, actively infected with, or recovered from COVID-19. The repertoires were released in a freely available public database meant as a resource for research on the immune response to SARS-CoV-2. Samples came from the ongoing ImmuneRACE study (first 160 participants) plus 1,254 subjects from 6 global collaborators. Sample metadata almost always included a de-identified subject ID, COVID-19 status, age in years and sex. Where available, HLA class I and class II types were obtained from metadata supplied by the sample provider rather than from assay-based typing.

General study outcomes and caveats: Clinical and demographic metadata were provided uncurated, with the amount varying by source and participant.

The sequence was collected from a woman between 40 and 55 years old who had recovered from COVID-19. Sequencing input: peripheral blood. The sequence is built from TRBV4-1 and TRBJ2-1; the central 9 bases match TRBD2. The CDR3 region: CASSQDLASGKINEQFF. The DNA sequence is as follows: TGCGCCAGCAGCCAAGATTTGGCTAGCGGGAAAATCAATGAGCAGTTCTTC.